The clone carrying this TCR beta chain has a single count. What it binds is not known. Survey-level resolution applied to immunoSEQ assay v3.0. Measured with immunoSEQ multiplex PCR; TCRdb has only the in-frame clones, and not every one. The sample comprises roughly 11,000 clones, around three quarters of which are singletons, and 13% rests with the top ten. CDR1 is MGHRA, CDR2 YSYEKL, per germline. The CDR3 is 15 residues long. The ends were cut back, 0 bases at V and 7 bases at J, with 12 bases in the middle. This record comes from a study of long-term antiretroviral therapy in people with HIV. Regarding the study as a whole: There were no data on ART adherence, viral resistance or therapy changes, a gap that limits inferences about post-ART repertoire changes. Although diversity increased after ART, it remained lower than in transplant donor controls.

The sequence came from a middle-aged man with HIV. The V gene is TRBV4-1, the J gene TRBJ2-2; TRBD2 might be the D (7 bases). The sequenced sample was unsorted PBMCs, obtained 3 to 3.2 years before starting antiretroviral therapy. The CDR3 protein is CASSQEGGQVGELFF. The CDR3 DNA is TGCGCCAGCAGCCAAGAGGGGGGGCAGGTCGGGGAGCTGTTTTTT.